These T cell receptor beta chains were read from a single sample in a study of cytotoxic CD8 clonotypes in ibrutinib-treated CLL. Assay used: immunoSEQ multiplex PCR; TCRdb lists only in-frame clones, some missing. The sample contains some 140,000 clones, about four fifths of which appear only once. The specimen was PBMCs, collected after 12 months of ibrutinib treatment. These receptors were obtained from a human donor with chronic lymphocytic leukemia. The CDR3 runs from the conserved cysteine through the conserved F or W. Fields, in order: J gene, clone size, V gene, D gene, CDR3 protein, CDR3 DNA. The D gene is left open where the match is weak. Clone size is not always given. Where it is, it says once, few, many or a class for expanded clones.

j_gene: TRBJ2-1
abundance: once
v_gene: TRBV30
d_gene: TRBD2
CDR3aa: CAWSVYGAGGHQFF
CDR3nt: TGTGCCTGGAGTGTATACGGAGCGGGAGGGCACCAGTTCTTC

j_gene: TRBJ1-1
abundance: .
v_gene: TRBV20-1
d_gene: .
CDR3aa: CSATNTEAFF
CDR3nt: TGCAGTGCTACCAACACTGAAGCTTTCTTT

j_gene: TRBJ1-5
abundance: .
v_gene: TRBV9
d_gene: .
CDR3aa: CASSMGPSNQPQHF
CDR3nt: TGTGCCAGCAGCATGGGGCCGAGTAATCAGCCCCAGCATTTT

j_gene: TRBJ1-1
abundance: few
v_gene: TRBV30
d_gene: TRBD1
CDR3aa: CALDRGAEAFF
CDR3nt: TGTGCCTTAGACAGGGGCGCTGAAGCTTTCTTT

j_gene: TRBJ2-1
abundance: .
v_gene: TRBV19
d_gene: .
CDR3aa: CASSIGRLVGTSYNEQFF
CDR3nt: TGTGCCAGTAGTATTGGTCGACTCGTCGGCACCTCCTACAATGAGCAGTTCTTC

j_gene: TRBJ2-2
abundance: .
v_gene: TRBV7-9
d_gene: TRBD2
CDR3aa: CASSQGGGRVTGELFF
CDR3nt: TGTGCCAGCAGCCAAGGCGGGGGGCGCGTCACCGGGGAGCTGTTTTTT

j_gene: TRBJ2-3
abundance: .
v_gene: TRBV29-1
d_gene: TRBD1
CDR3aa: CSVAPGQATDTQYF
CDR3nt: TGCAGCGTTGCACCGGGACAGGCCACAGATACGCAGTATTTT

j_gene: TRBJ2-1
abundance: .
v_gene: TRBV25-1
d_gene: TRBD2
CDR3aa: CASSGISGSYNEQFF
CDR3nt: TGTGCCAGCAGTGGAATTAGCGGGTCCTACAATGAGCAGTTCTTC

j_gene: TRBJ2-1
abundance: .
v_gene: TRBV7-2
d_gene: .
CDR3aa: CASSLRSSSYNEQFF
CDR3nt: TGTGCCAGCAGCTTACGATCGAGCTCCTACAATGAGCAGTTCTTC

j_gene: TRBJ2-7
abundance: .
v_gene: TRBV28
d_gene: TRBD2
CDR3aa: CASSPFGGGSTYEQYF
CDR3nt: TGTGCCAGCAGTCCCTTCGGGGGGGGCAGCACCTACGAGCAGTACTTC

j_gene: TRBJ2-2
abundance: .
v_gene: TRBV4-3
d_gene: .
CDR3aa: CASSQDNGGGSLAANTGELFF
CDR3nt: TGCGCCAGCAGCCAAGATAATGGGGGCGGTAGTCTAGCCGCGAACACCGGGGAGCTGTTTTTT

j_gene: TRBJ2-5
abundance: .
v_gene: TRBV6-5
d_gene: .
CDR3aa: CASRAIGLQETQYF
CDR3nt: TGTGCCAGCAGAGCCATTGGTCTACAAGAGACCCAGTACTTC

j_gene: TRBJ2-6
abundance: .
v_gene: TRBV5-1
d_gene: .
CDR3aa: CASSLRSGANVLTF
CDR3nt: TGCGCCAGCAGCTTGAGGTCTGGGGCCAACGTCCTGACTTTC

j_gene: TRBJ2-7
abundance: .
v_gene: TRBV21-1
d_gene: .
CDR3aa: CASSKDHETYEQYF
CDR3nt: TGTGCCAGCAGCAAAGACCATGAAACTTACGAGCAGTACTTC

j_gene: TRBJ2-5
abundance: .
v_gene: TRBV7-9
d_gene: .
CDR3aa: CASSLATRETQYF
CDR3nt: TGTGCCAGCAGCTTAGCCACACGGGAGACCCAGTACTTC

j_gene: TRBJ1-2
abundance: .
v_gene: TRBV25-1
d_gene: .
CDR3aa: CASSPRGAPGYGYTF
CDR3nt: TGCGCCAGCTCACCGAGGGGGGCCCCTGGCTATGGCTACACCTTC

j_gene: TRBJ1-2
abundance: .
v_gene: TRBV5-1
d_gene: TRBD1
CDR3aa: CASSLGLSWDRSNYGYTF
CDR3nt: TGCGCCAGCAGCTTGGGATTATCTTGGGACAGATCGAACTATGGCTACACCTTC

j_gene: TRBJ2-7
abundance: .
v_gene: TRBV18
d_gene: TRBD1
CDR3aa: CASSPSGQGVEQYF
CDR3nt: TGTGCCAGCTCACCTAGCGGACAGGGGGTAGAGCAGTACTTC

j_gene: TRBJ2-3
abundance: .
v_gene: TRBV7-2
d_gene: TRBD2
CDR3aa: CASSLVTGLAGGDTQYF
CDR3nt: TGTGCCAGCAGCTTAGTTACGGGACTAGCGGGAGGGGATACGCAGTATTTT

j_gene: TRBJ1-5
abundance: .
v_gene: TRBV6-1
d_gene: .
CDR3aa: CASSNVDSNQPQHF
CDR3nt: TGTGCCAGCAGTAACGTCGATAGCAATCAGCCCCAGCATTTT

j_gene: TRBJ2-7
abundance: .
v_gene: TRBV7-2
d_gene: TRBD2
CDR3aa: CASSLDGPPRAGAGYEQYF
CDR3nt: TGTGCCAGCAGCTTAGATGGACCTCCTCGAGCGGGAGCGGGTTACGAGCAGTACTTC

j_gene: TRBJ1-2
abundance: few
v_gene: TRBV9
d_gene: .
CDR3aa: CASSVESDNYGYTF
CDR3nt: TGTGCCAGCAGCGTAGAGAGCGATAACTATGGCTACACCTTC

j_gene: TRBJ1-1
abundance: .
v_gene: TRBV28
d_gene: .
CDR3aa: CASSPEQVKMNTEAFF
CDR3nt: TGTGCCAGCAGCCCCGAACAGGTGAAGATGAACACTGAAGCTTTCTTT

j_gene: TRBJ1-5
abundance: .
v_gene: TRBV6-5
d_gene: TRBD1
CDR3aa: CASSRTGVSNQPQHF
CDR3nt: TGTGCCAGCAGCCGGACAGGGGTCAGCAATCAGCCCCAGCATTTT

j_gene: TRBJ1-1
abundance: .
v_gene: TRBV28
d_gene: .
CDR3aa: CASRRAGTEAFF
CDR3nt: TGTGCCAGCAGGAGGGCCGGTACTGAAGCTTTCTTT

j_gene: TRBJ2-1
abundance: once
v_gene: TRBV4-2
d_gene: .
CDR3aa: CASSQGSAGMYEQFF
CDR3nt: TGTGCCAGCAGCCAAGGGAGCGCCGGTATGTATGAGCAGTTCTTC

j_gene: TRBJ2-7
abundance: .
v_gene: TRBV2
d_gene: TRBD1
CDR3aa: CASNGQGRYEQYF
CDR3nt: TGTGCCAGCAACGGACAGGGACGCTACGAGCAGTACTTC

j_gene: TRBJ2-3
abundance: .
v_gene: TRBV28
d_gene: .
CDR3aa: CAAGGETQEQDTQYF
CDR3nt: TGTGCCGCGGGCGGCGAGACACAGGAACAAGATACGCAGTATTTT

j_gene: TRBJ1-2
abundance: few
v_gene: TRBV11-2
d_gene: .
CDR3aa: CASSTNYYGYTF
CDR3nt: TGTGCCAGCAGTACGAATTACTATGGCTACACCTTC

j_gene: TRBJ2-7
abundance: .
v_gene: TRBV19
d_gene: TRBD2
CDR3aa: CASSIRLATTYEQYF
CDR3nt: TGTGCCAGTAGTATCAGACTAGCGACAACCTACGAGCAGTACTTC

j_gene: TRBJ2-7
abundance: .
v_gene: TRBV5-4
d_gene: .
CDR3aa: CASSYGPSYEQYF
CDR3nt: TGTGCCAGCAGCTACGGTCCTTCCTACGAGCAGTACTTC

j_gene: TRBJ2-5
abundance: .
v_gene: TRBV11-2
d_gene: .
CDR3aa: CASSFNPETQYF
CDR3nt: TGTGCCAGCAGCTTTAACCCGGAGACCCAGTACTTC

j_gene: TRBJ2-1
abundance: .
v_gene: TRBV11-3
d_gene: TRBD2
CDR3aa: CASSLNREGNEQFF
CDR3nt: TGTGCCAGCAGCTTGAATCGGGAGGGGAATGAGCAGTTCTTC

j_gene: TRBJ2-7
abundance: .
v_gene: TRBV7-8
d_gene: TRBD1
CDR3aa: CASSTGTAYEQYF
CDR3nt: TGTGCCAGCAGCACCGGGACAGCCTACGAGCAGTACTTC

j_gene: TRBJ2-2
abundance: .
v_gene: TRBV19
d_gene: .
CDR3aa: CASSKVSFTGELFF
CDR3nt: TGTGCCAGTAGTAAGGTCAGCTTCACCGGGGAGCTGTTTTTT

j_gene: TRBJ2-7
abundance: .
v_gene: TRBV4-2
d_gene: TRBD1
CDR3aa: CASSQDPWTGGYEQYF
CDR3nt: TGTGCCAGCAGCCAAGATCCTTGGACAGGGGGCTACGAGCAGTACTTC

j_gene: TRBJ2-7
abundance: few
v_gene: TRBV6-5
d_gene: .
CDR3aa: CASSYIEGHEQYF
CDR3nt: TGTGCCAGCAGTTATATAGAGGGCCACGAGCAGTACTTC

j_gene: TRBJ1-1
abundance: few
v_gene: TRBV18
d_gene: .
CDR3aa: CASSLADGLNTEAFF
CDR3nt: TGTGCCAGCTCACTCGCGGACGGACTGAACACTGAAGCTTTCTTT

j_gene: TRBJ1-5
abundance: .
v_gene: TRBV7-9
d_gene: .
CDR3aa: CASSLQNDQPQHF
CDR3nt: TGTGCCAGCAGCTTACAAAACGATCAGCCCCAGCATTTT

j_gene: TRBJ2-1
abundance: .
v_gene: TRBV7-9
d_gene: TRBD2
CDR3aa: CASSDTSGSSYNEQFF
CDR3nt: TGTGCCAGCAGCGATACGAGCGGGAGCTCCTACAATGAGCAGTTCTTC

j_gene: TRBJ2-7
abundance: .
v_gene: TRBV7-2
d_gene: TRBD1
CDR3aa: CASSPRQGASYEQYF
CDR3nt: TGTGCCAGCAGCCCCCGTCAGGGGGCTAGCTACGAGCAGTACTTC

j_gene: TRBJ2-1
abundance: once
v_gene: TRBV11-2
d_gene: .
CDR3aa: CASSYGLYNEQFF
CDR3nt: TGTGCCAGCAGCTACGGACTGTACAATGAGCAGTTCTTC

j_gene: TRBJ2-1
abundance: .
v_gene: TRBV25-1
d_gene: .
CDR3aa: CASSLTYNNEQFF
CDR3nt: TGTGCCAGCAGCCTCACTTACAACAATGAGCAGTTCTTC

j_gene: TRBJ1-5
abundance: .
v_gene: TRBV15
d_gene: TRBD1
CDR3aa: CATSKDRGIYSNQPQHF
CDR3nt: TGTGCCACCAGCAAAGACAGGGGAATTTATAGCAATCAGCCCCAGCATTTT

j_gene: TRBJ1-2
abundance: .
v_gene: TRBV18
d_gene: .
CDR3aa: CASSRTPVYGYTF
CDR3nt: TGTGCCAGCTCACGGACACCTGTCTATGGCTACACCTTC

j_gene: TRBJ1-4
abundance: .
v_gene: TRBV15
d_gene: .
CDR3aa: CATRTTTGILEKLFF
CDR3nt: TGTGCCACGAGGACTACAACAGGGATTTTAGAAAAACTGTTTTTT

j_gene: TRBJ1-2
abundance: few
v_gene: TRBV5-1
d_gene: .
CDR3aa: CASSLSQGSSYGYTF
CDR3nt: TGCGCCAGCAGCTTGTCCCAGGGATCCTCCTATGGCTACACCTTC

j_gene: TRBJ1-1
abundance: .
v_gene: TRBV5-1
d_gene: .
CDR3aa: CASSLHLNTEAFF
CDR3nt: TGCGCCAGCAGCTTGCACCTGAACACTGAAGCTTTCTTT

j_gene: TRBJ2-1
abundance: .
v_gene: TRBV10-1
d_gene: .
CDR3aa: CASSEGGGSSYNEQFF
CDR3nt: TGCGCCAGCAGTGAGGGAGGCGGTAGCTCCTACAATGAGCAGTTCTTC

j_gene: TRBJ2-7
abundance: .
v_gene: TRBV7-8
d_gene: .
CDR3aa: CASSSLTGLGYEQYF
CDR3nt: TGTGCCAGCAGCTCATTGACAGGCCTTGGGTACGAGCAGTACTTC

j_gene: TRBJ2-7
abundance: .
v_gene: TRBV30
d_gene: TRBD2
CDR3aa: CAWSSPGSGRVYEQYF
CDR3nt: TGTGCCTGGAGTTCGCCGGGTAGCGGGAGGGTCTACGAGCAGTACTTC

j_gene: TRBJ2-7
abundance: .
v_gene: TRBV5-1
d_gene: .
CDR3aa: CASSLEYEQYF
CDR3nt: TGCGCCAGCAGCCTTGAGTACGAGCAGTACTTC

j_gene: TRBJ2-5
abundance: .
v_gene: TRBV15
d_gene: .
CDR3aa: CATSRVVRVRAQETQYF
CDR3nt: TGTGCCACCAGCAGAGTGGTGAGGGTCAGAGCACAAGAGACCCAGTACTTC

j_gene: TRBJ2-2
abundance: .
v_gene: TRBV29-1
d_gene: .
CDR3aa: CSALGGGTGELFF
CDR3nt: TGCAGCGCCCTTGGAGGGGGAACCGGGGAGCTGTTTTTT

j_gene: TRBJ1-2
abundance: .
v_gene: TRBV2
d_gene: .
CDR3aa: CASTPDRYGYTF
CDR3nt: TGTGCCAGCACTCCGGACAGATATGGCTACACCTTC

j_gene: TRBJ1-2
abundance: .
v_gene: TRBV9
d_gene: .
CDR3aa: CASSVDPGGSVYGYTF
CDR3nt: TGTGCCAGCAGCGTCGATCCCGGGGGGTCGGTCTATGGCTACACCTTC

j_gene: TRBJ1-2
abundance: .
v_gene: TRBV21-1
d_gene: .
CDR3aa: CASSRKGSGGVDYGYTF
CDR3nt: TGTGCCAGCAGCCGAAAAGGGTCCGGGGGCGTTGACTATGGCTACACCTTC

j_gene: TRBJ2-6
abundance: .
v_gene: TRBV18
d_gene: TRBD1
CDR3aa: CASSPSGGSGANVLTF
CDR3nt: TGTGCCAGCTCACCATCAGGGGGCTCTGGGGCCAACGTCCTGACTTTC

j_gene: TRBJ2-3
abundance: .
v_gene: TRBV5-6
d_gene: .
CDR3aa: CASSFSLDRAHADTQYF
CDR3nt: .

j_gene: TRBJ2-2
abundance: .
v_gene: TRBV2
d_gene: .
CDR3aa: CASSERGLRFTGELFF
CDR3nt: TGTGCCAGCAGTGAGCGCGGTCTGCGATTCACCGGGGAGCTGTTTTTT